These 14 T cell receptor beta chains originate from one sample sequenced in a study of T cell repertoires in cytomegalovirus infection. TCRdb passed the reads through MiXCR, listing each CDR3 protein once. There are some 180,000 distinct CDR3 sequences in the sample; roughly 19% occur only once, and about 2.9% lies in the top ten. The sequencing sample was made of PBMCs. These receptors were obtained from a human donor in good health (CMV status not recorded). Some clones in this sample may be carry-over from other donors' samples.

This clonotype showed up just a few times. This chain connects TRBV7-2 to TRBJ2-2, with a possible D match to TRBD2 (5 bases). CDR1 and CDR2 (germline): SGHTA, FQGNSA. V was clipped by 1 base and J by 4 bases, with 13 bases between them. This CDR3 has 16 amino acids. CDR3 protein: CASSLGPGGVTGELFF. CDR3 sequence (DNA): TGTGCCAGCAGCTTAGGTCCAGGAGGAGTCACCGGGGAGCTGTTTTTT.

This clonotype has a count of ten or more. The rearrangement links TRBV2 to TRBJ2-1; a possible D gene is TRBD1 (7 bases). The germline V and J ends were trimmed by 10 bases and 3 bases, with 13 bases remaining between them. Germline-derived CDR1 and CDR2 are SNHLY and FYNNEI. The CDR3 extends over 13 amino acids. CDR3 loop: CAIRQGGYNEQFF. The CDR3 nucleotides read TGTGCCATTCGACAGGGAGGCTACAATGAGCAGTTCTTC.

This chain uses TRBV15 with TRBJ2-5; the D is unclear. Per germline, CDR1 LNHNV and CDR2 YYDKDF (reference sequence). Trimming left V 2 bases short and J 5 bases short, with 15 bases between. The CDR3 contains 15 residues. CDR3 bases: TGTGCCACCAGCAGATCCTCCGGGTCGGGCGAGACCCAGTACTTC. Protein sequence: CATSRSSGSGETQYF.

This clonotype was detected only a few times. The rearrangement uses TRBV6-2 or TRBV6-3 and TRBJ2-3, with D maybe TRBD1 (6 bases). Germline V CDR1 and CDR2: MNHEY, SVGEGT. V gave up 6 bases and J gave up 4 bases, with 11 bases separating them. There are 13 residues in the CDR3. The CDR3 sequence: CASRSQGPDTQYF. The DNA of the CDR3 is TGTGCCAGCAGGTCACAGGGCCCAGATACGCAGTATTTT.

Ten or more counts support this clonotype. The genes are TRBV5-6 and TRBJ1-5; D not certain. Per the germline V gene, CDR1 is SGHDT and CDR2 is YYEEEE. Trimming cost V 2 bases and J 7 bases, with 7 bases left between them. The CDR3 runs 12 residues. CDR3 DNA sequence: TGTGCCAGCAGCTTTAGAAACCAGCCCCAGCATTTT. This translates into CASSFRNQPQHF.

The V and J genes are TRBV10-3 and TRBJ1-5; possibly TRBD1 for D (5 bases). With 8 bases removed from V and 6 bases from J, the gap between germline ends came to 14 bases. This CDR3 is 13 amino acids long. The germline gives CDR1 ENHRY, CDR2 SYGVKD. CDR3 in amino acids: CAIQPGVGQPQHF. Written as DNA, the CDR3 is TGTGCCATCCAGCCGGGGGTCGGTCAGCCCCAGCATTTT.

This clonotype was detected many times. The CDR3 protein is CASSPPGARGEQYF. CDR3 nucleotide sequence: TGTGCCAGCAGCCCCCCGGGGGCCAGAGGCGAGCAGTACTTC. The chain carries TRBV7-2 and TRBJ2-7; possibly TRBD1 or TRBD2 for D (6 bases each). With 5 bases removed from V and 6 bases from J, the gap between germline ends came to 17 bases. This CDR3 region has 14 residues. Germline V lookup: CDR1 SGHTA, CDR2 FQGNSA.

In this sample, this clonotype turned up many times. The CDR3 sequence: CASSLRVSEKLFF. CDR3 bases: TGTGCCAGCAGCTTGCGAGTTTCTGAAAAACTGTTTTTT. The rearrangement joins TRBV7-8 to TRBJ1-4; D ambiguous. CDR1 is SGHVS and CDR2 is FQNEAQ in the germline V gene. CDR3 size: 13 residues. V lost 3 bases to trimming and J lost 7 bases, with 9 bases between them.

Details on this clonotype: Just one base apart from a much larger clone, this may be a read error. The rearrangement joins TRBV14 to TRBJ2-1; TRBD2 aligns across 10 bases. The CDR3 loop spans 15 amino acids. V was pared by 4 bases and J by 4 bases, with 4 bases of the junction left unmatched. Germline assignment: CDR1 SGHDN and CDR2 FVKESK. CDR3 loop: CASSPSSGSYNEQFF. CDR3 nucleotides: TGTGCCAGCAGCCCTTCTAGCGGGAGTTACAATGAGCAGTTCTTC.

Only a few counts were recorded for this clonotype. V is TRBV14 and J is TRBJ2-4; possible D gene TRBD2, 5 bases. V gave up 5 bases and J gave up 2 bases, with 19 bases separating them. The germline V gene has CDR1 SGHDN and CDR2 FVKESK. There are 17 residues in the CDR3. The CDR3 DNA is TGTGCCAGCAGCGAAAGACCCGGGCGGGCGACCAAAAACATTCAGTACTTC. Protein product: CASSERPGRATKNIQYF.

In its sample, this clonotype was seen a few times. V and J are TRBV6-1 and TRBJ2-5, with D possibly matching TRBD2 (6 bases). This CDR3 comprises 13 residues. Germline V gene lookup returns CDR1 MNHNS and CDR2 SASEGT. Deletions cut 6 bases from V and 5 bases from J, with 13 bases between. CDR3 coding DNA: TGTGCCAGCAGGAAGGAGGGGTTGGAGACCCAGTACTTC. Protein: CASRKEGLETQYF.

This clonotype occurred a few times. This sequence joins TRBV5-6 and TRBJ2-5; D ambiguous. With 4 bases removed from V and 10 bases from J, the gap between germline ends came to 11 bases. CDR1 and CDR2 (germline): SGHDT, YYEEEE. CDR3 length equals 11 residues. The CDR3 protein is CASSNFWDQYF. The CDR3 bases are TGTGCCAGCAGCAACTTCTGGGACCAGTACTTC.

This clonotype was seen ten or more times. The chain carries TRBV7-2 and TRBJ2-5; 16 positions agree with TRBD2. The J segment lost 3 bases and the V segment lost 5 bases, leaving 6 bases of the junction unmatched. CDR1 SGHTA and CDR2 FQGNSA come from the germline V gene. The CDR3 contains 17 residues. CDR3 sequence: CASSGTGTSGREETQYF. As DNA, the CDR3 is TGTGCCAGCAGCGGCACCGGGACTAGCGGGAGGGAAGAGACCCAGTACTTC.

CDR3 amino acids: CASSTGLNTEAFF. For the CDR3, the DNA is TGTGCCAGTAGCACAGGGTTGAACACTGAAGCTTTCTTT. The rearrangement joins TRBV19 to TRBJ1-1; tentative D call: TRBD1 (6 bases). V was shortened by 6 bases and J by 0 bases, with 8 bases between the two germline ends. This CDR3 contains 13 residues. Germline values: CDR1 LNHDA, CDR2 SQIVND (reference sequence). The full variable domain, rest sourced from reference TRBV19 and TRBJ1-1, is DGGITQSPKYLFRKEGQNVTLSCEQNLNHDAMYWYRQDPGQGLRLIYYSQIVNDFQKGDIAEGYSVSREKKESFPLTVTSAQKNPTAFYLCASSTGLNTEAFFGQGTRLTVV.